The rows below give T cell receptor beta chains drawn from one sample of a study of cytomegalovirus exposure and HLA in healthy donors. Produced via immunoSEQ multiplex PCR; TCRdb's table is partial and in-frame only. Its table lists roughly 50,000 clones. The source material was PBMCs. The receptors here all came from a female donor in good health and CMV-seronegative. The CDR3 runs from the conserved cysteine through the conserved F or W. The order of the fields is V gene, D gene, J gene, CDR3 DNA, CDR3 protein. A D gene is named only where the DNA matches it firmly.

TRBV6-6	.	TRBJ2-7	TGTGCCACCCTAGGGGGGGGCGCAGCCTACGAGCAGTACTTC	CATLGGGAAYEQYF
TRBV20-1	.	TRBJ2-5	TGCAGTGCTTCAAACGGAGAGACCCAGTACTTC	CSASNGETQYF
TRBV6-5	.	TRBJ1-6	TGTGCCAGCAGTTACGGGGAGCAGTACCACTTT	CASSYGEQYHF
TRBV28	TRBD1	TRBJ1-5	TGTGCCAGCAGTTTGGGACAGGGCTGGGGTCAGCCCCAGCATTTT	CASSLGQGWGQPQHF
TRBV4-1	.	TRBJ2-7	TGCGCCAGCAGCGAAAGGGGTCGGGGGACCTACGAGCAGTACTTC	CASSERGRGTYEQYF
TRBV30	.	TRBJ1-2	TGTGCCTGGAGTGTCCCAGATGCACAGGGACGGGATGGCTACACCTTC	CAWSVPDAQGRDGYTF
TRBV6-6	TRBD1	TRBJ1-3	TGTGCCAGCAGTTGGGGGACAGGGTCAGGAAACACCATATATTTT	CASSWGTGSGNTIYF
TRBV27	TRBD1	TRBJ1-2	TGTGCCAGCAGTCCAGGGACAGGAGATCCTCTCCTCTATGGCTACACCTTC	CASSPGTGDPLLYGYTF
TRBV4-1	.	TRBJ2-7	TGCGCCAGCAGCCAAGTGGGCAGAACCTACGAGCAGCACTTC	CASSQVGRTYEQHF
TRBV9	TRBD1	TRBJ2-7	TGTGCCAGCAGCGTCGGACAGGGTGCCTACGAGCAGTACTTC	CASSVGQGAYEQYF
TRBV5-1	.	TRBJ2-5	TGCGCCAGCAGCCCGGGACTCTCTGTGAGGGAGACCCAGTACTTC	CASSPGLSVRETQYF
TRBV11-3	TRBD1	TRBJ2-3	TGTGCCAGCAGCTTGGGACAGGGGATCACAGATACGCAGTATTTT	CASSLGQGITDTQYF
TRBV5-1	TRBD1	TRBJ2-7	TGCGCCAGCCAACCGGACAGGGGACGCGACGAGCAGTACTTC	CASQPDRGRDEQYF
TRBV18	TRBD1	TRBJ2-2	TGTGCCAGCTCACGGGGACAGGGCATCGGGGAGCTGTTTTTT	CASSRGQGIGELFF
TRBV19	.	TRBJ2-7	TGTGCGACCTCTCTAGCTAGAAGCCCTAACGAGCAGTACTTC	CATSLARSPNEQYF
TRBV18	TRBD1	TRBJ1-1	TGTGCCAGCTCACCGCAAGGGACAGGGACTGAAGCTTTCTTT	CASSPQGTGTEAFF
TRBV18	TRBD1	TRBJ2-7	TGTGCCAGCTCACCCGGGACAGGGAAAACCGAGCAGTACTTC	CASSPGTGKTEQYF
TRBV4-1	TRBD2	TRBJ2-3	TGCGCCAGCAGCCGCCCTATGGGACTAGCGGACGATACGCAGTATTTT	CASSRPMGLADDTQYF
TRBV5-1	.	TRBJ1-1	TGCGCCAGCAGGGAGACGGACACGACTTTCTTT	CASRETDTTFF
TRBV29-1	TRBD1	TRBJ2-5	TGCAGCGTGGGGTGGGACAGCTTACAAGAGACCCAGTACTTC	CSVGWDSLQETQYF
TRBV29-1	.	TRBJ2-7	TGCAGCGTCCACTCGGGGAAACGCTACGAGCAGTACTTC	CSVHSGKRYEQYF
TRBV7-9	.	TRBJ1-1	TGTGCCAGCAGCTTTACGAGCGCCACTGAAGCTTTCTTT	CASSFTSATEAFF